This TCR beta chain was sequenced during a study of identical twins. Whole-study findings and limits: Possibly, invariant MAIT and iNKT cells partly confounded zero-insertion analyses.

Trimming took 10 bases from V and 7 from J; bases not matched to a gene: 16. Germline V gives CDR1 ENHRY, CDR2 SYGVKD. The CDR3 runs to 16 residues. Template switching introduced a universal primer site, and the cDNA bore unique molecular identifiers. Each CDR3 protein is one row after TCRdb ran MiXCR on the 5' RACE reads. This sample yields hundreds of thousands of distinct CDR3 sequences, of which about 18% are seen a single time; around 12% belongs to the top ten. About this clonotype itself: Its antigen remains unidentified.

The sample also formed part of further work on T cells expressing NK-cell markers. From that report: A handful of donors showed these clonotypes also leading the CD3+CD56-NKG2C+ fraction.

The rearrangement links TRBV10-3 to TRBJ2-2, with TRBD1 matching 9 bases. The TCR was taken from a woman aged 18-29 years in good health. Material: PBMCs. DNA for the CDR3: TGTGCCACCGCCGACGTAAACAGGGGGCTCGGCGGGGAGCTGTTTTTT. Protein: CATADVNRGLGGELFF.